Each of the 10 T cell receptor beta chains below was sequenced from the same sample in a study of cytomegalovirus exposure and HLA in healthy donors. Repertoires were generated with immunoSEQ multiplex PCR, while TCRdb's copy carries only in-frame clones and drops some. Seen here are 150,000 to 180,000 clones, about 82% observed once, and the top ten hold 2.1%. Sequences were obtained from PBMCs. The receptors originated from a human donor in good health.

The chain uses TRBV28 and TRBJ2-7; no definite D call. V was trimmed by 1 base and J by 0 bases, leaving 10 bases between them. The length of the CDR3 is 15 residues. Per the germline V gene, CDR1 is MDHEN and CDR2 is SYDVKM. This CDR3 is CASSLFAEPSYEQYF. The CDR3 DNA reads as TGTGCCAGCAGTTTATTTGCGGAGCCCTCCTACGAGCAGTACTTC.

The chain has TRBV30 and TRBJ2-3, with 10 nucleotides matching TRBD2. Per germline, CDR1 GTSNPN and CDR2 SVGIG (reference sequence). There are 13 residues in the CDR3. Trimming took 8 bases from V and 2 from J; bases not matched to a gene: 4. CDR3 DNA: TGTGCCAGAAGCGGGAGGGCCACAGATACGCAGTATTTT. Its translation is CARSGRATDTQYF.

The CDR3 sequence: CASSFSATEGMNTEAFF. For the CDR3, the DNA is TGTGCCAGCAGCTTTTCAGCCACGGAGGGAATGAACACTGAAGCTTTCTTT. This sequence joins TRBV7-8 and TRBJ1-1; D gene unclear. From germline, CDR1 is SGHVS and CDR2 FQNEAQ. The CDR3 covers 17 residues. V was cut by 3 bases and J by 0 bases, with 17 bases left in between.

With respect to this clone: This CDR3 is also generated by other DNA sequences in the sample. V gene TRBV6-6 combines with J gene TRBJ1-2, with 7 bases identical to TRBD1. V gave up 6 bases and J gave up 3 bases; unmatched junction bases: 4. CDR3 length: 13 amino acids. The germline gives CDR1 MNHNY, CDR2 SVGAGI (reference sequence). This CDR3 reads CASSPTGDYGYTF. The CDR3 DNA is TGTGCCAGCAGCCCCACAGGGGACTATGGCTACACCTTC.

The V call is TRBV18, the J call TRBJ1-1; TRBD1 agrees at 9 bases. There are 13 residues in the CDR3. Germline lookup yields CDR1 KGHSH and CDR2 LQKENI. With V trimmed by 3 bases and J by 7 bases, 3 bases remained unmatched. The CDR3 DNA is TGTGCCAGCTCACCCGACAGGGGGAATGAAGCTTTCTTT. It translates to CASSPDRGNEAFF.

The rearrangement uses TRBV28 and TRBJ1-3; D remains ambiguous. Germline values: CDR1 MDHEN, CDR2 SYDVKM. V lost 5 bases, J lost 6 bases, and 11 bases lay in between. The CDR3 consists of 13 residues. CDR3 nucleotides: TGTGCCAGCAGTACGGGAGGAATAAACACCATATATTTT. It encodes CASSTGGINTIYF.

CDR3 bases: TGTGCCAGCAGTGAATTAACTAGCGGGGGGGGAGATACGCAGTATTTT. Protein product: CASSELTSGGGDTQYF. The V gene is TRBV6-1, the J gene TRBJ2-3, with 13 nucleotides matching TRBD2. Germline assignment: CDR1 MNHNS and CDR2 SASEGT. Germline trimming cut 2 bases from V and 5 bases from J; bases unmatched to any gene: 4. CDR3 length equals 16 residues.

The gene calls are TRBV29-1 and TRBJ2-3, with 10 bases identical to TRBD2. The CDR3 is made up of 13 amino acids. After removal of 5 bases from V and 2 bases from J, the junction contained 1 base not matched to a gene. Germline V gene sequence: CDR1 SQVTM, CDR2 ANQGSEA. CDR3 region: CSVSGRATDTQYF. CDR3 DNA sequence: TGCAGCGTTAGCGGGAGGGCCACAGATACGCAGTATTTT.

The chain combines TRBV5-6 with TRBJ2-1, with TRBD2 matching 9 bases. Germline loops: CDR1 SGHDT, CDR2 YYEEEE. After removal of 3 bases from V and 7 bases from J, the junction contained 8 bases not matched to a gene. CDR3 length: 15 residues. This chain's CDR3 is CASSWAGGPDNEQFF. CDR3 DNA sequence: TGTGCCAGCAGCTGGGCGGGGGGGCCAGATAATGAGCAGTTCTTC.

This rearrangement joins TRBV5-6 to TRBJ2-1; D ambiguous. V lost 4 bases and J lost 9, with 14 bases in between. The CDR3 totals 13 residues. Per the germline V gene, CDR1 is SGHDT and CDR2 is YYEEEE. CDR3 DNA: TGTGCCAGCAGCCCCCGGATTCCGGGTGAGCAGTTCTTC. As protein: CASSPRIPGEQFF.